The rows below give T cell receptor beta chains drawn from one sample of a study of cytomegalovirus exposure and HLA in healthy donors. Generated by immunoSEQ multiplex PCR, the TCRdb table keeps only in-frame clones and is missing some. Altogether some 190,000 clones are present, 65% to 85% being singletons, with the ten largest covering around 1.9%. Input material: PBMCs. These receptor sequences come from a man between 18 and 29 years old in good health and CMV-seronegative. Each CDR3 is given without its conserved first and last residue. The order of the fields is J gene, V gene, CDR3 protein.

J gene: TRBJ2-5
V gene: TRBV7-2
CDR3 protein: ASSPMASQETQY

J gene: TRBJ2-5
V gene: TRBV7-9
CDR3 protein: ASSLGLAGAWIETQY

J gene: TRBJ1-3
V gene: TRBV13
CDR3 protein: ASSPYKGRLVPGNTIY

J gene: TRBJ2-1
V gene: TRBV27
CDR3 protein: ASSLGTSGNEQF

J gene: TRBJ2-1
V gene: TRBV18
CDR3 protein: ASSPPGSPYNEQF

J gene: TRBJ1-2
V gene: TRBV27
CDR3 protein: ASSSLRDYYGYT

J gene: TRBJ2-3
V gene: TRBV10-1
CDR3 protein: ASSESGTGTDTQY

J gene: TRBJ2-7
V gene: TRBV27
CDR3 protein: ASREAGVAYEQY

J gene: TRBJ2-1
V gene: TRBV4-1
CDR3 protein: ASSQGDRVNEQF

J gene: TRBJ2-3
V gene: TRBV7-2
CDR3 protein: ASSPGVSYTQY

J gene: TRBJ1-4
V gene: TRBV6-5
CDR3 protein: ASSRQGLNEKLF

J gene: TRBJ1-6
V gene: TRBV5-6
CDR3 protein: ASSPGTAYNSPLH

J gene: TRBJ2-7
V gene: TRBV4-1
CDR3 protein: ASSQTGQGIFEQY

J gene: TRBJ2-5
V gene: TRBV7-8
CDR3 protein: ASSLAGQSYDQETQY

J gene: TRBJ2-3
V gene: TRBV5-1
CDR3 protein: ASSLKAGYTDTQY

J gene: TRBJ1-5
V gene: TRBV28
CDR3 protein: ASSLGVGRGLH

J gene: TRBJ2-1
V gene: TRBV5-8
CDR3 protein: ASSFGRQETINEQF

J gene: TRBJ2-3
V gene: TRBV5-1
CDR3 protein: ASSRGDPSTDTQY

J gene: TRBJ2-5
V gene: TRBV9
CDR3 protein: ASSVDGGRVQETQY

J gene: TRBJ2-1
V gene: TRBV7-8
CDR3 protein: ASSHVRQNNEQF

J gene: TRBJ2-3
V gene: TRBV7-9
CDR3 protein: ASSPSPSGYSTDTQY

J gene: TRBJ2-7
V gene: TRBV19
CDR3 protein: ASSIEPQGVNEQY

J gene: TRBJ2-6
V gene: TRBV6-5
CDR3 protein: ASGRDGSGANVLT

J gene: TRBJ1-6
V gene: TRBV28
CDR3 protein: ASIMGGRVDSPLH

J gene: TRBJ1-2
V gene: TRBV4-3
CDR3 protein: ASSQEGREDGYT

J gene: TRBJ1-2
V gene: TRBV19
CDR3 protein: ASSGTGGGYT

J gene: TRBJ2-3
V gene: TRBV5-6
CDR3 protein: ASTLEGLVTDTQY

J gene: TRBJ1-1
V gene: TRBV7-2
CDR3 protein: ASSLDVVSEAF

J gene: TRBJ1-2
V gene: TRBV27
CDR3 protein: ASSLNYLQGRQGYT

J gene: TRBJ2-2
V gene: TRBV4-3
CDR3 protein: ASSQERGPAGGPHTGELF

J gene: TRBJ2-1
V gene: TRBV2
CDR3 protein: ASSIAGGLEQF

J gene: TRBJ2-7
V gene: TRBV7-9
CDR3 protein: ASSKDPLAGGSDEQY

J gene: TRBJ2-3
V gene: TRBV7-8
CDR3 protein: ASSLMGAVTDTQY

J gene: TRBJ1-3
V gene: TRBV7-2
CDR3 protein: ASSSTGGSGNTIY

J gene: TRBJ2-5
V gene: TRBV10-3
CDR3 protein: AISEGQGETQY

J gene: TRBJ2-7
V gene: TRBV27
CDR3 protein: ASSLAAYYEQY

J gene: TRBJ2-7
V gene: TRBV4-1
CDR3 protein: ASSQALTGLYEQY

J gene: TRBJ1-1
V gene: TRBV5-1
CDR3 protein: ASSLLGTDDTEAF

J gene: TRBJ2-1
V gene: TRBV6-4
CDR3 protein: ASSDPLVSGALYNEQF

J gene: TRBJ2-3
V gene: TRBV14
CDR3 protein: ASSRNSYLTDTQY